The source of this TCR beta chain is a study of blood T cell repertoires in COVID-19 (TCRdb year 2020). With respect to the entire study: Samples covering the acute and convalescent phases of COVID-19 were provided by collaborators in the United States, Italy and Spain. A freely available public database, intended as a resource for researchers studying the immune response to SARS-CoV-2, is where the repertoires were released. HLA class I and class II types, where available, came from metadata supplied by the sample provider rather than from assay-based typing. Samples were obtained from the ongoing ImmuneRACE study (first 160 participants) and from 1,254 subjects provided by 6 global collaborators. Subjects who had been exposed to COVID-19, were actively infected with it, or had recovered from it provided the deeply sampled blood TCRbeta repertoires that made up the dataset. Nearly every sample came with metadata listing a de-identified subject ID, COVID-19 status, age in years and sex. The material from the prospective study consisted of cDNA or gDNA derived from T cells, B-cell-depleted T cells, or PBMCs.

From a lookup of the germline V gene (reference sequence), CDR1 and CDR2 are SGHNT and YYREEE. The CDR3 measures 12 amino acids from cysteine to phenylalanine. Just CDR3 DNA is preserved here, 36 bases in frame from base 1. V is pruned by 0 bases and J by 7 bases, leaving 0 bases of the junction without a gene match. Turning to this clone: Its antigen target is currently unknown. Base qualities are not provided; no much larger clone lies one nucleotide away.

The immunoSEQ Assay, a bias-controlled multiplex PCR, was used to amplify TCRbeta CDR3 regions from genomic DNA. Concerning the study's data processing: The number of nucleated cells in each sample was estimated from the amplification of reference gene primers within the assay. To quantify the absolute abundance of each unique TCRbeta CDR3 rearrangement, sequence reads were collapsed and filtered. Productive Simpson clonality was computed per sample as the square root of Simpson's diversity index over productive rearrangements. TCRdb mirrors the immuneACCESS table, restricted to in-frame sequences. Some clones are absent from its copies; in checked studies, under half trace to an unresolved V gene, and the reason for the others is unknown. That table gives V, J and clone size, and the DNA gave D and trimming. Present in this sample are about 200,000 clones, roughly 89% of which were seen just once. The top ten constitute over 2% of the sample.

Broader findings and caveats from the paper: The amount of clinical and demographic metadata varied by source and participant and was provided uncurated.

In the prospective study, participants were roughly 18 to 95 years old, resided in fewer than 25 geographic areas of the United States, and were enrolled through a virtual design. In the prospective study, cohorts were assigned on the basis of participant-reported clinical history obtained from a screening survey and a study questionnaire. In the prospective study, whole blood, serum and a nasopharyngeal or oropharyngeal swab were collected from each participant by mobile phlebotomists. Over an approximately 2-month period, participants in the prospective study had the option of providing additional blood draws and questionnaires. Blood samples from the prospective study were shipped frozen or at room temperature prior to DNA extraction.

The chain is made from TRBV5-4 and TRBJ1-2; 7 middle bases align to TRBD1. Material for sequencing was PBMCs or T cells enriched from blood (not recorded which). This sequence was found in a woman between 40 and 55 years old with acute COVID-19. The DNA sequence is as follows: TGTGCCAGCAGCTTGGACAGGGGTGGCTACACCTTC. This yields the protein CASSLDRGGYTF.